What follows are 25 T cell receptor beta chains derived from one specimen sequenced in a study of T cell responses to AZD1222 COVID-19 vaccine. Here immunoSEQ multiplex PCR was the method, and the copy in TCRdb shows in-frame clones only, minus some. The sample records about 130,000 clones, about 87% being singletons. The sample in question was peripheral blood, obtained on day 0 of AZD1222 vaccination. The receptors here all came from an adult in good health.

This clone occurred once. Within the sample, other DNA sequences also encode this same CDR3. This chain uses TRBV11-2 with TRBJ2-5; TRBD2 aligns across 12 bases. Trimming took 5 bases from V and 4 from J; bases not matched to a gene: 8. Germline CDR1 and CDR2: SGHAT and FQNNGV. This CDR3 is built from 16 residues. The CDR3 region is CASSPRLAGDGETQYF. The DNA of the CDR3 is TGTGCCAGCAGCCCCAGACTAGCGGGGGACGGAGAGACCCAGTACTTC.

J is TRBJ1-4 and V is TRBV2, with unresolved D. Trimming left V 6 bases short and J 7 bases short, with 15 bases between. Looked up from germline, CDR1 is SNHLY and CDR2 is FYNNEI. This CDR3 is 14 amino acids long. CDR3 protein: CASSARGEREKLFF. As DNA, the CDR3 is TGTGCCAGCAGCGCTCGGGGTGAGCGTGAAAAACTGTTTTTT.

This rearrangement joins TRBV6-5 to TRBJ2-4, with D unresolved. V was cut by 6 bases and J by 0 bases, with 9 bases left in between. Per the germline V gene, CDR1 is MNHEY and CDR2 is SVGAGI. The CDR3 consists of 14 residues. CDR3 coding DNA: TGTGCCAGCAGCTCCGCTCTAGCCAAAAACATTCAGTACTTC. It is translated as CASSSALAKNIQYF.

V gene TRBV30 combines with J gene TRBJ1-5; no firm D call. Germline V gene data show CDR1 as GTSNPN and CDR2 as SVGIG (reference sequence). V gave up 5 bases and J gave up 7 bases, with 15 bases separating them. CDR3 length: 13 residues. In DNA form, the CDR3 reads TGTGCCTGGTCGACGAGGGTAGGACAGCCCCAGCATTTT. Protein sequence: CAWSTRVGQPQHF. Variable domain in full (rest from reference TRBV30 and TRBJ1-5): SQTIHQWPATLVQPVGSPLSLECTVEGTSNPNLYWYRQAAGRGLQLLFYSVGIGQISSEVPQNLSASRPQDRQFILSSKKLLLSDSGFYLCAWSTRVGQPQHFGDGTRLSIL.

The chain has TRBV27 and TRBJ1-2, with no clear D. Germline loops: CDR1 MNHEY, CDR2 SMNVEV (reference sequence). This CDR3 comprises 12 residues. V shed 5 bases and J shed 5 bases, with 9 bases lying between them. This chain's CDR3 is CASSPTPYGYTF. For the CDR3, the DNA is TGTGCCAGCAGTCCCACTCCGTATGGCTACACCTTC.

The chain links TRBV15 to TRBJ1-1, with unresolved D. The CDR3 loop spans 14 amino acids. The germline V gene encodes CDR1 LNHNV and CDR2 YYDKDF (reference sequence). V lost 5 bases and J 0 bases, leaving 10 bases between the germline ends. The CDR3 sequence is CATSPDGVNTEAFF. As DNA, the CDR3 is TGTGCCACCAGCCCAGACGGGGTGAACACTGAAGCTTTCTTT.

The chain joins TRBV18 to TRBJ2-5; 8 nucleotides align to TRBD2. Germline CDR1 is KGHSH and CDR2 is LQKENI. The CDR3 sequence is 17 residues long. V trimming: 1 base; J trimming: 1 base; junction bases outside the gene matches: 8. The CDR3, as DNA: TGTGCCAGCTCACCACGACCAACTACTAGCGGCCAAGAGACCCAGTACTTC. Translating it yields CASSPRPTTSGQETQYF. Combining the CDR3 with reference TRBV18 and TRBJ2-5 gives the whole variable domain NAGVMQNPRHLVRRRGQEARLRCSPMKGHSHVYWYRQLPEEGLKFMVYLQKENIIDESGMPKERFSAEFPKEGPSILRIQQVVRGDSAAYFCASSPRPTTSGQETQYFGPGTRLLVL.

The V and J genes are TRBV4-1 and TRBJ1-2; D is possibly TRBD1 (5 bases). Germline-derived CDR1 and CDR2 are MGHRA and YSYEKL. V lost 4 bases and J lost 10, with 22 bases in between. There are 15 residues in the CDR3. The CDR3 coding sequence is TGCGCCAGCAGCCGAGACGTCGACAGCTTGGAGGTCTACACCTTC. Its protein product is CASSRDVDSLEVYTF.

This chain's CDR3 is CVRSSSGLAGNNEQFF. For the CDR3, the DNA is TGTGTCAGAAGCTCCTCGGGACTAGCGGGAAACAATGAGCAGTTCTTC. The chain combines TRBV7-5 with TRBJ2-1; TRBD2, as called in the table, went unchecked against the DNA. TRBV7-5 is classified as a pseudogene. This CDR3 contains 16 residues.

The rearrangement uses TRBV7-8 and TRBJ2-7, with 13 bases lining up with TRBD2. V gave up 5 bases and J gave up 3 bases; unmatched junction bases: 7. The CDR3 is 16 residues long. CDR1 and CDR2 (germline): SGHVS, FQNEAQ. In DNA form, the CDR3 reads TGTGCCAGCAGCCCAATTGGACTAGCGGGAGTCTACGAGCAGTACTTC. This encodes CASSPIGLAGVYEQYF.

The V and J genes are TRBV19 and TRBJ1-1; tentative D call: TRBD1 (5 bases). The CDR3 contains 14 residues. Germline CDR1 LNHDA, CDR2 SQIVND (reference sequence). V lost 1 base and J 7 bases, leaving 13 bases between the germline ends. CDR3 sequence: CASSIGGRGFEAFF. The CDR3, as DNA: TGTGCCAGTAGTATAGGGGGACGAGGGTTTGAAGCTTTCTTT.

The rearrangement uses TRBV21-1 and TRBJ2-1; the table's D call, TRBD1, has no DNA check behind it. TRBV21-1 is given as a pseudogene. The CDR3 sequence is 16 residues long. This CDR3 reads CASSPRDREAYNEQFF. The CDR3 nucleotides are TGTGCCAGCAGCCCCAGGGACAGGGAGGCCTACAATGAGCAGTTCTTC.

The chain combines TRBV7-9 with TRBJ2-1; 7 bases match TRBD2. The V gene end was trimmed by 4 bases and the J gene end by 7 bases; junction bases not matched to a gene: 4. The length of the CDR3 is 13 residues. CDR1 is SEHNR, CDR2 FQNEAQ, per germline (reference sequence). CDR3 coding DNA: TGTGCCAGCAGCTCGAGCGGGATAAATGAGCAGTTCTTC. This translates into CASSSSGINEQFF.

This clone was observed once. The V call is TRBV12-5, the J call TRBJ1-1; no clear D gene. CDR1 LGHNT and CDR2 FRNRAP come from the germline V gene. The CDR3 is made up of 13 amino acids. V was clipped by 1 base and J by 5 bases, with 8 bases between them. CDR3 sequence (DNA): TGTGCTAGTGGTTTGGGGGGAGGAACTGAAGCTTTCTTT. Protein: CASGLGGGTEAFF.

The sample holds a few counts of this clone. The chain combines TRBV10-3 with TRBJ2-5, with D possibly TRBD1 on 6 matching bases. The CDR3 consists of 15 residues. Germline V lookup: CDR1 ENHRY, CDR2 SYGVKD. Between the trimmed V and J ends, which lost 4 bases and 3 bases, there was a span of 15 bases. The CDR3 coding sequence is TGTGCCATCAGTGTAGGGGTAAACAGGGAAGAGACCCAGTACTTC. Translating gives CAISVGVNREETQYF.

The V call is TRBV10-1, the J call TRBJ2-7, with 8 bases lining up with TRBD1. Trimming cost V 6 bases and J 3 bases; bases outside gene matches: 7. Germline assignment: CDR1 WNHNN and CDR2 SYGVQD (reference sequence). The length of the CDR3 is 14 residues. CDR3 amino acids: CASSPGTGYYEQYF. CDR3 in DNA: TGCGCCAGCAGCCCGGGGACAGGCTACTACGAGCAGTACTTC.

The V call is TRBV12-3 or TRBV12-4, the J call TRBJ2-1; D is unclear. Trimming took 7 bases from V and 6 from J, leaving 10 bases between them. This CDR3 has 12 residues. Here the CDR3 reads CASTQEVNEQFF. The CDR3 nucleotides are TGTGCCAGCACCCAGGAAGTCAATGAGCAGTTCTTC.

The V and J genes are TRBV5-6 and TRBJ1-1; possible D gene TRBD1, 5 bases. This CDR3 comprises 17 residues. The germline V gene has CDR1 SGHDT and CDR2 YYEEEE. The V end was cut by 0 bases, the J end by 0 bases, with 15 bases between. As DNA, the CDR3 is TGTGCCAGCAGCTTGGAATGGGACGGACCTATGAACACTGAAGCTTTCTTT. Amino acids: CASSLEWDGPMNTEAFF.

The J gene is TRBJ2-3, the V gene TRBV18; possible D gene TRBD1, 6 bases. Trimming took 3 bases from V and 0 from J, leaving 16 bases between them. The CDR3 runs to 17 residues. Germline CDR1 KGHSH, CDR2 LQKENI. The CDR3, as DNA: TGTGCCAGCTCACCGCAGACAGGTTCCACTAGCACAGATACGCAGTATTTT. Its translation: CASSPQTGSTSTDTQYF.

The chain uses TRBV15 and TRBJ2-7; 7 bases align to TRBD1. V was pared by 2 bases and J by 2 bases, with 6 bases of the junction left unmatched. Per the germline V gene, CDR1 is LNHNV and CDR2 is YYDKDF (reference sequence). This CDR3 comprises 15 residues. CDR3 residues: CATSRTPGQAYEQYF. The CDR3 DNA follows: TGTGCCACCAGCAGAACTCCAGGACAGGCCTACGAGCAGTACTTC.

The rearrangement links TRBV29-1 to TRBJ2-7; D remains unclear. Germline V gives CDR1 SQVTM, CDR2 ANQGSEA. The V end lost 1 base, the J end lost 4 bases, and 8 bases lay between the germline ends. This CDR3 region has 12 residues. CDR3 in DNA: TGCAGCGTTGAAGGGGTTGCTTACGAGCAGTACTTC. The encoded protein is CSVEGVAYEQYF.

The V and J genes are TRBV29-1 and TRBJ1-1, with 7 bases identical to TRBD1. Unmatched junction bases numbered 8, after V lost 6 bases and J lost 1 base. Germline V CDR1 and CDR2: SQVTM, ANQGSEA. This CDR3 region has 14 residues. CDR3 in DNA: TGCAGCGTAAACCCAGGGGGTGGGAACACTGAAGCTTTCTTT. This gives the protein CSVNPGGGNTEAFF.

The chain joins TRBV29-1 to TRBJ1-5; 12 bases are a match to TRBD1. Germline V lookup: CDR1 SQVTM, CDR2 ANQGSEA. The CDR3 extends over 13 amino acids. The V gene end was trimmed by 6 bases and the J gene end by 7 bases; junction bases not matched to a gene: 4. In DNA, the CDR3 is TGCAGCGTCGGGACAGGGGGCGGGCAGCCCCAGCATTTT. Translated, it gives CSVGTGGGQPQHF.

The chain links TRBV2 to TRBJ2-7, with D possibly being TRBD1 (7 bases). This CDR3 has 15 amino acids. The V end was cut by 7 bases, the J end by 0 bases, with 16 bases between. Germline CDR1 SNHLY, CDR2 FYNNEI. CDR3 bases: TGTGCCAGCATCCCGCGGAGGGACAGCTCCTACGAGCAGTACTTC. Residues: CASIPRRDSSYEQYF. Variable domain in full (rest from reference TRBV2 and TRBJ2-7): EPEVTQTPSHQVTQMGQEVILRCVPISNHLYFYWYRQILGQKVEFLVSFYNNEISEKSEIFDDQFSVERPDGSNFTLKIRSTKLEDSAMYFCASIPRRDSSYEQYFGPGTRLTVT.

This clone appeared a few times. The CDR3 spells CASSRGSDTLGNTIYF. CDR3 DNA: TGCGCCAGCAGCCGGGGGTCGGATACCCTTGGAAACACCATATATTTT. The chain is built from TRBV5-1 and TRBJ1-3; D perhaps matches TRBD1 (5 bases). CDR1 and CDR2 from the germline V gene are SGHRS and YFSETQ. The CDR3 covers 16 residues. Trimming cost V 4 bases and J 3 bases, with 17 bases left between them.